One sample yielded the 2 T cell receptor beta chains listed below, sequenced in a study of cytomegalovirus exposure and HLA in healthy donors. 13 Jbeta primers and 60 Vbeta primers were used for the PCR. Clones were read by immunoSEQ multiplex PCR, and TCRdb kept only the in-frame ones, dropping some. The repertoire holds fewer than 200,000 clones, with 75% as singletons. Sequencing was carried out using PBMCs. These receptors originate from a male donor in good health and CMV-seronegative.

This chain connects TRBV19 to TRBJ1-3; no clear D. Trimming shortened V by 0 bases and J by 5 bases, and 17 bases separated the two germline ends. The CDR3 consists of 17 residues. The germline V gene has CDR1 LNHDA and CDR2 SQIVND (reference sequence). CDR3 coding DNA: TGTGCCAGTAGTATAGAACCTTGGAGTATTAGGCGAAACACCATATATTTT. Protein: CASSIEPWSIRRNTIYF.

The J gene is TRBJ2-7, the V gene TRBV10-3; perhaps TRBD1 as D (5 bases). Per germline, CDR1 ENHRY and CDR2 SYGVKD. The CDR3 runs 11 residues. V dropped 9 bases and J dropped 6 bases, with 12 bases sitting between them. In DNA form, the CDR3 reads TGTGCCATTGGACATGAGGTCGAGCAGTACTTC. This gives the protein CAIGHEVEQYF.